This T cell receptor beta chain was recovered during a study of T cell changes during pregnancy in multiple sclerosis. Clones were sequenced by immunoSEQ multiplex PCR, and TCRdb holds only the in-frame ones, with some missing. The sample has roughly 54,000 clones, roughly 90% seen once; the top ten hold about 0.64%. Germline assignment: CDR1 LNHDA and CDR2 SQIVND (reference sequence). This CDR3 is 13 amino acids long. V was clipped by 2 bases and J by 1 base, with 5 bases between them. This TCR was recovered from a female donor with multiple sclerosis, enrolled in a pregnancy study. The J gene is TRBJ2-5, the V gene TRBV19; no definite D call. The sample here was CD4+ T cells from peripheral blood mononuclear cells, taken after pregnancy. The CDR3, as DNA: TGTGCCAGTAGTATACTACTCCAAGAGACCCAGTACTTC. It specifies CASSILLQETQYF.